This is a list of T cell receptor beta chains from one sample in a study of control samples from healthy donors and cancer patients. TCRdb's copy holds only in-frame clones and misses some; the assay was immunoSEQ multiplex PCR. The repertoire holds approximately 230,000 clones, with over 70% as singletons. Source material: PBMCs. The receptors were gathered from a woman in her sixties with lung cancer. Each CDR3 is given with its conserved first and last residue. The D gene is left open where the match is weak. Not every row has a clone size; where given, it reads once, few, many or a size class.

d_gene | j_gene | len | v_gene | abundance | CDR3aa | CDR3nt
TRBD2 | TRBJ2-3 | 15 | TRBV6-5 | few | CASSYSGRTTDTQYF | TGTGCCAGCAGTTACTCCGGGAGGACCACAGATACGCAGTATTTT
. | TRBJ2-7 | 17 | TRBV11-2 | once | CASALLVGGAGAYEQYF | TGTGCCAGCGCCCTCCTGGTGGGGGGGGCAGGGGCCTACGAGCAGTACTTC
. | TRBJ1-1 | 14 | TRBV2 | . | CASSEQGGLTEAFF | TGTGCCAGCAGTGAACAGGGCGGACTCACTGAAGCTTTCTTT
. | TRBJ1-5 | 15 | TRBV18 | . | CASSPTGDPREPQHF | TGTGCCAGCTCACCTACCGGGGACCCCCGGGAGCCCCAGCATTTT
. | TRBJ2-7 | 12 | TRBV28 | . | CASSLSRSEQYF | TGTGCCAGCAGTTTAAGCAGGAGCGAGCAGTACTTC
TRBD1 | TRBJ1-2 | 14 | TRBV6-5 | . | CASSYSRGQGGYTF | TGTGCCAGCAGTTACTCCCGGGGACAGGGGGGCTACACCTTC
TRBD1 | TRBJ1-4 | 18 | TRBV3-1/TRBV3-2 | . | CASSSLGTGGNSNEKLFF | TGTGCCAGCAGCTCTCTGGGGACAGGTGGAAATTCTAATGAAAAACTGTTTTTT
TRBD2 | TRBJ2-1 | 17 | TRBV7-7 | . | CASSLLSGRRSENEQFF | TGTGCCAGCAGCTTACTGAGCGGGAGACGATCGGAAAATGAGCAGTTCTTC
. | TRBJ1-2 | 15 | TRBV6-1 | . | CASSEALGQGRYYTF | TGTGCCAGCAGTGAAGCGCTAGGGCAGGGGAGGTACTACACCTTC
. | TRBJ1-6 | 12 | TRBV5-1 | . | CASRSDLSPLHF | TGCGCCAGCAGATCGGACCTTTCACCCCTCCACTTT